Below, 7 T cell receptor beta chains from the same sample are listed, as sequenced in a study of T cells in Graves' hyperthyroidism and ophthalmopathy. Authors of the study amplified TCR beta CDR3 regions from RNA transcripts. Using the HTBI primer set, a first-round RT-PCR was run on the TCR CDR3. TCRdb itself ran the multiplex PCR reads through MiXCR, one entry per CDR3 protein. This sample has about 560,000 distinct CDR3 sequences, with 14% found just once. Sequencing input: blood. These receptors were taken from a woman in her thirties or forties with Graves' hyperthyroidism.

There are many counts of this clonotype. The gene calls are TRBV12-3 or TRBV12-4 and TRBJ2-3; 9 positions agree with TRBD1. The J segment lost 2 bases and the V segment lost 7 bases, leaving 10 bases of the junction unmatched. The length of the CDR3 is 16 residues. The CDR3 region has the DNA TGTGCCAGCACTATTTCCGGGACAGGGTTCACAGATACGCAGTATTTT. Protein sequence: CASTISGTGFTDTQYF.

This clonotype came up many times. This rearrangement joins TRBV6-1 to TRBJ1-1, with D possibly matching TRBD1 (5 bases). Trimming removed 6 bases at V and 1 base at J, with 21 bases between. Germline CDR1 MNHNS, CDR2 SASEGT. This CDR3 comprises 17 residues. The CDR3, as DNA: TGTGCCAGCAGACCTCGCGAGGGCGGGGCTCGGAACACTGAAGCTTTCTTT. Amino acid sequence: CASRPREGGARNTEAFF.

In the case of this clonotype: At one end, the junction sequence differs from germline, possibly due to a read error. The CDR3 DNA follows: TGTGCCAGCAGACCAACGCAGGGCGGGCGGTTTGTAAATGAGCAGTCCTTC. Its translation: CASRPTQGGRFVNEQSF. The chain employs TRBV6-2 or TRBV6-3 and TRBJ2-1; D tentatively fits TRBD1 or TRBD2 (5 bases each). In germline, CDR1 is MNHEY, CDR2 SVGEGT. This CDR3 is 17 amino acids long.

The genes are TRBV20-1 and TRBJ1-3, with D perhaps matching TRBD1 (5 bases). V shed 3 bases and J shed 2 bases, with 8 bases lying between them. The CDR3 is 13 residues long. The germline CDR1 and CDR2 sequences are DFQATT and SNEGSKA (reference sequence). The DNA of the CDR3 is TGCAGTGCTAGGGGGGGGACTGGAAACACCATATATTTT. This codes for CSARGGTGNTIYF.

This clonotype was seen repeatedly, ten times or more. The chain joins TRBV6-2 or TRBV6-3 to TRBJ1-5; D uncertain. Deletions cut 6 bases from V and 0 bases from J, with 9 bases between. The CDR3 totals 14 residues. In germline, CDR1 is MNHEY, CDR2 SVGEGT. The CDR3 reads CASSKVDSNQPQHF. In nucleotides, the CDR3 is TGTGCCAGCAGCAAAGTGGATAGCAATCAGCCCCAGCATTTT.

The chain joins TRBV4-1 to TRBJ2-7, with D possibly TRBD1 on 5 matching bases. V lost 0 bases, J lost 2 bases, and 8 bases lay in between. Germline CDR1 reads MGHRA; CDR2 reads YSYEKL. The CDR3 consists of 14 residues. CDR3 loop: CASSQERTTYEQYF. CDR3 coding DNA: TGCGCCAGCAGCCAAGAGCGGACAACCTACGAGCAGTACTTC.

The chain joins TRBV3-1 to TRBJ1-5; D gene unclear. The V end lost 1 base, the J end lost 6 bases, and 13 bases lay between the germline ends. CDR3 length: 15 amino acids. Per the germline V gene, CDR1 is LGHDT and CDR2 is YNNKEL (reference sequence). CDR3 in DNA: TGTGCCAGCAGCCAAGGAATTGAGAGTAGTCAGCCCCAGCATTTT. Translation gives CASSQGIESSQPQHF.